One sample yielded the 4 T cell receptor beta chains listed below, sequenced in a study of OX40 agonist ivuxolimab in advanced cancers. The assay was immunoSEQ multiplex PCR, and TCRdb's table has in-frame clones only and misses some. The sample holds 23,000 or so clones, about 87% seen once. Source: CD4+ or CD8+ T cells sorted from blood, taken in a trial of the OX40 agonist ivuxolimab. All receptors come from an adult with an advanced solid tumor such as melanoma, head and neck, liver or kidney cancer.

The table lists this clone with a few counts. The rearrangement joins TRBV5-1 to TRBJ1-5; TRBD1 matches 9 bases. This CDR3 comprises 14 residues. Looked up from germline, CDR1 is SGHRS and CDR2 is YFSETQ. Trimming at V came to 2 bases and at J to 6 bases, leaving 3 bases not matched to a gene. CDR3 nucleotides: TGCGCCAGCAGCTTCACAGGGGGCGGTCAGCCCCAGCATTTT. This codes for CASSFTGGGQPQHF.

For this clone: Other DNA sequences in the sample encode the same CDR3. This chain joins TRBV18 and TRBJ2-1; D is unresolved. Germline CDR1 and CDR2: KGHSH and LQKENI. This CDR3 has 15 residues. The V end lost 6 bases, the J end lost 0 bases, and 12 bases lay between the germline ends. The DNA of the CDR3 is TGTGCCAGCTCCCCCAGTAGAGGCTCCTACAATGAGCAGTTCTTC. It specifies CASSPSRGSYNEQFF.

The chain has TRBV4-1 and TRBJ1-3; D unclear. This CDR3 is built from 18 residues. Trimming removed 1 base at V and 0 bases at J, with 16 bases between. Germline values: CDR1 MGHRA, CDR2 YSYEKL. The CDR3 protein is CASSQGPVGMSSGNTIYF. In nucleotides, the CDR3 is TGCGCCAGCAGCCAAGGTCCTGTGGGGATGAGCTCTGGAAACACCATATATTTT.

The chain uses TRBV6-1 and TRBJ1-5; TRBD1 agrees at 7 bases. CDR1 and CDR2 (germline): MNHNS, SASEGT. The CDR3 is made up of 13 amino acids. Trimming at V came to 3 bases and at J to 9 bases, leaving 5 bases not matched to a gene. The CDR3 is CASSEAGGGPQHF. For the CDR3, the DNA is TGTGCCAGCAGTGAGGCAGGGGGTGGGCCCCAGCATTTT.